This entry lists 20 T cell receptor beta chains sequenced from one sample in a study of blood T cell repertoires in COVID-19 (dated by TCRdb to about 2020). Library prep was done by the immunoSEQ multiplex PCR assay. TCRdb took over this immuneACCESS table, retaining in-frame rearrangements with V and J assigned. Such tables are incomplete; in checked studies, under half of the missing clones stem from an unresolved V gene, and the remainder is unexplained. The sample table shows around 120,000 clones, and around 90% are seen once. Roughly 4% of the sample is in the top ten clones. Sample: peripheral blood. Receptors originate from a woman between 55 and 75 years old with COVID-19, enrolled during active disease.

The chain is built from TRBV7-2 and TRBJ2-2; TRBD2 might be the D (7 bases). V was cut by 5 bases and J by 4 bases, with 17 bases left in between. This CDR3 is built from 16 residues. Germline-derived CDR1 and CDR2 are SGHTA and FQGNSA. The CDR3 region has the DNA TGTGCCAGCAGCCAACTTCGGGGGGCGGGCACCGGGGAGCTGTTTTTT. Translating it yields CASSQLRGAGTGELFF.

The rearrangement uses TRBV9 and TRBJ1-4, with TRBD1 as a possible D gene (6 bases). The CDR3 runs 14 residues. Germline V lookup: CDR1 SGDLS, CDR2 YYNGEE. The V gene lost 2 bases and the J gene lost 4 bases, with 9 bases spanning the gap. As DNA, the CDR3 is TGTGCCAGCAGCGTGTCGGACAGTAATGAAAAACTGTTTTTT. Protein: CASSVSDSNEKLFF.

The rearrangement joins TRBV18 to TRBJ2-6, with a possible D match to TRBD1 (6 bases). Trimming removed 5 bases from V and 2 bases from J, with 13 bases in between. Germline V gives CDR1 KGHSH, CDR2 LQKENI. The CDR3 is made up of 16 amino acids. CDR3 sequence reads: CASSSSGDAGANVLTF. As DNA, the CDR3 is TGTGCCAGCTCATCTTCAGGGGACGCTGGGGCCAACGTCCTGACTTTC.

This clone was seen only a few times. The CDR3 DNA reads TGTGCCAGCAGCAAGGACAGGGGTTACTATGGCTACACCTTC. Its protein product is CASSKDRGYYGYTF. The chain is built from TRBV21-1 and TRBJ1-2; the table's D call TRBD1 went unverified against the DNA. TRBV21-1 is designated a pseudogene. The CDR3 is 14 amino acids.

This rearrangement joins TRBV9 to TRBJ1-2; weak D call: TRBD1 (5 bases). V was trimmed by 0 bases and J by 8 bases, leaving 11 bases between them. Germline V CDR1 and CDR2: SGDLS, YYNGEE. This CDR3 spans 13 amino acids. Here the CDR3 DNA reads TGTGCCAGCAGCGTAGGGGAGGGGTACGGCTACACCTTC. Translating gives CASSVGEGYGYTF.

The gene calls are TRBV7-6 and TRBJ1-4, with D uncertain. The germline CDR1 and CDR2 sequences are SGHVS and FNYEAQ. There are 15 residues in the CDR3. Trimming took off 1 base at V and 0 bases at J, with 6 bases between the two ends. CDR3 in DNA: TGTGCCAGCAGCTTAGACATCGCAACTAATGAAAAACTGTTTTTT. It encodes CASSLDIATNEKLFF.

CDR3 DNA: TGTGCCAGTAGTCTTAGGGGGGACAGGCACTCGCCCCCCAACTATCAGCCCCAGCATTTT. This encodes CASSLRGDRHSPPNYQPQHF. The chain combines TRBV19 with TRBJ1-5; 8 bases are a match to TRBD1. Per the germline V gene, CDR1 is LNHDA and CDR2 is SQIVND (reference sequence). There are 20 residues in the CDR3. V dropped 5 bases and J dropped 5; count of bases not matched to a gene: 23.

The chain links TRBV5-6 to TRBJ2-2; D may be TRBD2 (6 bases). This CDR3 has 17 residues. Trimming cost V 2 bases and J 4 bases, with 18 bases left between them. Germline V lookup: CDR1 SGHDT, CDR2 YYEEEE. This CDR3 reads CASSFEVRQRVTGELFF. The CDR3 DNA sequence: TGTGCCAGCAGCTTTGAGGTACGTCAGCGGGTCACCGGGGAGCTGTTTTTT. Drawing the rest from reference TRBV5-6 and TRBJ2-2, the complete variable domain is DAGVTQSPTHLIKTRGQQVTLRCSPKSGHDTVSWYQQALGQGPQFIFQYYEEEERQRGNFPDRFSGHQFPNYSSELNVNALLLGDSALYLCASSFEVRQRVTGELFFGEGSRLTVL.

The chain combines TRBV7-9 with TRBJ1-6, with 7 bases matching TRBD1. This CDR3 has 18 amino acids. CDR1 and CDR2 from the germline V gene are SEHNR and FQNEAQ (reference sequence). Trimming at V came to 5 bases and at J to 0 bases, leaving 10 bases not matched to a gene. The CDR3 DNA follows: TGTGCCAGCAGCGGAAGGGACAGCCCCAGCTCCTATAATTCACCCCTCCACTTT. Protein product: CASSGRDSPSSYNSPLHF.

CDR3 coding DNA: TGTGCCAGCAGCTTAGGGGGTAGCGGGGTGGATACGCAGTATTTT. It specifies CASSLGGSGVDTQYF. The chain combines TRBV7-3 with TRBJ2-3; 8 bases are a match to TRBD2. CDR1 and CDR2 (germline): SGHTA, FQGTGA. There are 15 residues in the CDR3. Trimming took 2 bases from V and 6 from J; bases not matched to a gene: 7.

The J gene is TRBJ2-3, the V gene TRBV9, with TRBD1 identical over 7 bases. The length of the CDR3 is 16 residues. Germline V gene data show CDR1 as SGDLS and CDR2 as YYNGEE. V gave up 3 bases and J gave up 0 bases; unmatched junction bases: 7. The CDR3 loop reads CASSAGTAPSTDTQYF. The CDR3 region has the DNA TGTGCCAGCAGCGCTGGGACAGCGCCAAGCACAGATACGCAGTATTTT.

This chain's CDR3 is CASSLIRGSAKNIQYF. In nucleotides, the CDR3 is TGTGCCAGCAGCTTAATCCGGGGATCGGCCAAAAACATTCAGTACTTC. The chain recombines TRBV7-3 with TRBJ2-4, with D maybe TRBD2 (5 bases). Germline loops: CDR1 SGHTA, CDR2 FQGTGA. V shed 1 base and J shed 1 base, with 11 bases lying between them. The CDR3 extends over 16 amino acids. The entire variable domain, with the rest obtained from reference TRBV7-3 and TRBJ2-4, is as follows: GAGVSQTPSNKVTEKGKYVELRCDPISGHTALYWYRQSLGQGPEFLIYFQGTGAADDSGLPNDRFFAVRPEGSVSTLKIQRTERGDSAVYLCASSLIRGSAKNIQYFGAGTRLSVL.

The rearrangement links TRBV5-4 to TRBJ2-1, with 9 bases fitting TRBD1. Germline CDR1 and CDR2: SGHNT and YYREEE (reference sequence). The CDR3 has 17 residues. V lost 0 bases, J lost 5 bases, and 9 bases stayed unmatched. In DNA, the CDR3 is TGTGCCAGCAGCTTGGCCCGGACAGGGGACGGGAACAATGAGCAGTTCTTC. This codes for CASSLARTGDGNNEQFF.

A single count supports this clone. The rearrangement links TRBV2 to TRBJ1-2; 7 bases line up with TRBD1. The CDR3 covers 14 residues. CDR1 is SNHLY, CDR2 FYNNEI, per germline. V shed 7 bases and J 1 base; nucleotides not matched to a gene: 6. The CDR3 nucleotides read TGTGCCAGCAACGCCGGGACAGATAACTATGGCTACACCTTC. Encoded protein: CASNAGTDNYGYTF.

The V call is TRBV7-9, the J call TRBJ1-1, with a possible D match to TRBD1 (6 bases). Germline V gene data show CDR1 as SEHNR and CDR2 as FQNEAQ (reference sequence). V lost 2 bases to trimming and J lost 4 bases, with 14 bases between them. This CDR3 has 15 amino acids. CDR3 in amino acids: CASSLTTGWGTEAFF. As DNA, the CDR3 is TGTGCCAGCAGCTTAACGACAGGTTGGGGCACTGAAGCTTTCTTT. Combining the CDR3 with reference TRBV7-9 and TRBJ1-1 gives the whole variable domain DTGVSQNPRHKITKRGQNVTFRCDPISEHNRLYWYRQTLGQGPEFLTYFQNEAQLEKSRLLSDRFSAERPKGSFSTLEIQRTEQGDSAMYLCASSLTTGWGTEAFFGQGTRLTVV.

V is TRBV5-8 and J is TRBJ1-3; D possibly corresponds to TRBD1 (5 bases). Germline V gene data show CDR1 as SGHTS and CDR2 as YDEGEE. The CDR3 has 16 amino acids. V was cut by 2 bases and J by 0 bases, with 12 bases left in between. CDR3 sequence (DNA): TGTGCCAGCAGCTTCGAGGCGGGGGGCTCTGGAAACACCATATATTTT. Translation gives CASSFEAGGSGNTIYF.

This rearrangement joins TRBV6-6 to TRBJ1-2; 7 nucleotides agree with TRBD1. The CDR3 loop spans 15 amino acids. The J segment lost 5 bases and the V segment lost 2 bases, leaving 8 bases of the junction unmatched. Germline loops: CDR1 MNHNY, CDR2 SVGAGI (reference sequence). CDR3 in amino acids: CASSYAPGQRYGYTF. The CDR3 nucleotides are TGTGCCAGCAGTTACGCCCCGGGACAGAGATATGGCTACACCTTC.

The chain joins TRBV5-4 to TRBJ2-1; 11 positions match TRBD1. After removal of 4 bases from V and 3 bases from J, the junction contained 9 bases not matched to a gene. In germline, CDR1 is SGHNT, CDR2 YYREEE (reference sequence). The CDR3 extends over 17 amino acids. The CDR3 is CASSAQTGTGGYNEQFF. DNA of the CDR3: TGTGCCAGCAGCGCCCAGACCGGGACAGGGGGCTACAATGAGCAGTTCTTC.

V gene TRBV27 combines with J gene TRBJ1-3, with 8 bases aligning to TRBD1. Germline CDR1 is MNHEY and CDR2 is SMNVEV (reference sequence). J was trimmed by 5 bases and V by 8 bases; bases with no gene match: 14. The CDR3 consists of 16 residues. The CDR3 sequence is CASVGTGELGRNTIYF. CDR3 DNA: TGTGCCAGCGTCGGGACAGGTGAACTGGGTAGAAACACCATATATTTT.

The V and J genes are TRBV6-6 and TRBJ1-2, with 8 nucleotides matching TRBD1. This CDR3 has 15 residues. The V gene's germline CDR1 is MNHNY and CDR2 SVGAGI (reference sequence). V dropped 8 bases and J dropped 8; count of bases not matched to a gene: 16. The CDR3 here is CASAGIKDRVDGYTF. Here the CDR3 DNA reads TGTGCCAGCGCGGGGATTAAGGACAGGGTGGACGGCTACACCTTC.